These T cell receptor beta chains were read from a single sample in a study of control samples from healthy donors and cancer patients. The data were produced by immunoSEQ multiplex PCR, yet TCRdb's version contains in-frame clones alone and is incomplete. In the table there are about 170,000 clones, around 93% of which are singletons. The sample was blood. The receptors stem from a woman aged 60-75 years in good health. The CDR3 runs from the conserved cysteine through the conserved F or W. D genes are given only for firm matches. Clone size is stated in some rows and not others, as once, few, many or a class when expanded.

>TRBV6-2/TRBV6-3|-|TRBJ1-1|TRBD1
TGTGCCAGCAGTTCGGGACAGGTTTACATGAACACTGAAGCTTTCTTT
CASSSGQVYMNTEAFF
>TRBV12-3/TRBV12-4|-|TRBJ1-6|-
TGTGCCTCCAGCGGGGGTAATTCACCCCTCCACTTT
CASSGGNSPLHF
>TRBV13|-|TRBJ2-1|-
TGTGCCAGCACCTGGACAGCCGAATACAATGAGCAGTTCTTC
CASTWTAEYNEQFF
>TRBV5-1|-|TRBJ1-1|-
TGCGCCAGCAGCAGAGTAAGGAACACTGAAGCTTTCTTT
CASSRVRNTEAFF
>TRBV7-9|-|TRBJ2-5|TRBD1
TGTGCCAGCAGCAAGGGACAGGGTGGGTTTCACGAGACCCAGTACTTC
CASSKGQGGFHETQYF
>TRBV28|-|TRBJ2-3|TRBD2
TGTGCCAGCAGTTCTCACCAAGCGGGGGGGCTGGGAGATACGCAGTATTTT
CASSSHQAGGLGDTQYF
>TRBV9|-|TRBJ1-6|TRBD1
TGTGCCAGCAGCCGCTCGACAGGGGGCCGTTCACCCCTCCACTTT
CASSRSTGGRSPLHF
>TRBV13|-|TRBJ1-1|-
TGTGCCAGCAGCTTGGAGGGGGTCACAACCTTAATGAACACTGAAGCTTTCTTT
CASSLEGVTTLMNTEAFF
>TRBV7-6|-|TRBJ1-1|-
TGTGCCAGCAGCCCTCAGACAGGTCAGAACACTGAAGCTTTCTTT
CASSPQTGQNTEAFF
>TRBV6-5|-|TRBJ2-2|TRBD1
TGTGCCAGCAGTTCACAGGGGGCTTTGAACACCGGGGAGCTGTTTTTT
CASSSQGALNTGELFF
>TRBV2|-|TRBJ1-4|TRBD1
TGTGCCAGCAGTGAAGCGGGGGGACAGCGGAAACTGTTTTTT
CASSEAGGQRKLFF
>TRBV6-2/TRBV6-3|-|TRBJ1-2|-
TGTGCCAGCAGTTACTGGCGATCAGACCGCTATGGCTACACCTTC
CASSYWRSDRYGYTF
>TRBV11-3|-|TRBJ1-1|TRBD1
TGTGCCAGCAGCTCCCCTGCGGGGACAGGGGGCCCCACTGAAGCTTTCTTT
CASSSPAGTGGPTEAFF
>TRBV7-6|-|TRBJ1-3|-
TGTGCCAGCAGCTTAGCGTTGACAGGCCTCTCTGGAAACACCATATATTTT
CASSLALTGLSGNTIYF
>TRBV9|-|TRBJ1-1|-
TGTGCCAGCAGCGTAGATTGGAGGGTAACCTTCAACACTGAAGCTTTCTTT
CASSVDWRVTFNTEAFF
>TRBV29-1|-|TRBJ1-1|-
TGCAGCGTTGGGGCAGGGCCTGAAAGATTATATGAAGCTTTCTTT
CSVGAGPERLYEAFF
>TRBV5-1|once|TRBJ2-2|-
TGCGCCAGCAGCGGAAGCGGAGAGAACACCGGGGAGCTGTTTTTT
CASSGSGENTGELFF
>TRBV7-2|-|TRBJ1-5|-
TGTGCCAGCGGCCGACAGGGCAATCAGCCCCAGCATTTT
CASGRQGNQPQHF
>TRBV6-2/TRBV6-3|-|TRBJ1-6|-
TGTGCCAGCAGTTACGGGGGGGGACGGAATTCACCCCTCCACTTT
CASSYGGGRNSPLHF
>TRBV7-9|-|TRBJ2-2|TRBD1
TGTGCCAGCAGCTTGCCTTGGGACAGGGGGCGCGTAGGGGAGCTGTTTTTT
CASSLPWDRGRVGELFF
>TRBV7-2|-|TRBJ2-3|-
TGTGCCAGCAGCTTAGGGACAGGGAGGGGAACAGATACGCAGTATTTT
CASSLGTGRGTDTQYF
>TRBV11-2|once|TRBJ2-5|-
TGTGCCAGCAGCTTAGATCCCAGGGGAGCTGGAGAGACCCAGTACTTC
CASSLDPRGAGETQYF
>TRBV2|once|TRBJ1-6|-
TGTGCCAGCGAAGGCACCGGGGTCTTTGGATCACCCCTCCACTTT
CASEGTGVFGSPLHF
>TRBV18|-|TRBJ2-1|TRBD2
TGTGCCAGCTCACCCCGACTAGCGGGGGGCCTGGATGAGCAGTTCTTC
CASSPRLAGGLDEQFF
>TRBV7-9|-|TRBJ2-3|TRBD1
TGTGCCAGCAGCTTAGTTTACAGGGGTCCAGATACGCAGTATTTT
CASSLVYRGPDTQYF
>TRBV3-1/TRBV3-2|-|TRBJ2-1|TRBD2
TGTGCCAGCAGCCAACGGACTAGCGGGGGGGCCGATGAGCAGTTCTTC
CASSQRTSGGADEQFF
>TRBV4-1|-|TRBJ2-5|TRBD2
TGCGCCAGCAGCCATGGACTAGCGGGGGAGACCCAGTACTTC
CASSHGLAGETQYF
>TRBV19|-|TRBJ2-3|-
TGTGCCAGTAGTGTGACCCGGACAGATACGCAGTATTTT
CASSVTRTDTQYF
>TRBV10-1|-|TRBJ2-3|-
TGCGCCAGCAGTGGGTCCGGGTCAGATACGCAGTATTTT
CASSGSGSDTQYF
>TRBV18|-|TRBJ2-1|-
TGTGCCAGCTCACCACAAGTGTCACAGGGAAGCTCCTACAATGAGCAGTTCTTC
CASSPQVSQGSSYNEQFF
>TRBV6-5|-|TRBJ1-1|-
TGTGCCAGCACCGTTTCAGATTTAGACGGAGCTTTCTTT
CASTVSDLDGAFF
>TRBV14|-|TRBJ1-1|-
TGTGCCAGCAGCCGAGGGGTGAACACTGAAGCTTTCTTT
CASSRGVNTEAFF
>TRBV7-3|-|TRBJ1-1|TRBD1
TGTGCCAGCAGTCGGGACAGGGGGTTTAACACTGAAGCTTTCTTT
CASSRDRGFNTEAFF
>TRBV19|-|TRBJ1-5|-
TGTGCCAGTAGTATTCGATTAAATCAGCCCCAGCATTTT
CASSIRLNQPQHF
>TRBV18|-|TRBJ2-3|-
TGTGCCAGCTCACTAATAGAGGATACGCAGTATTTT
CASSLIEDTQYF
>TRBV9|-|TRBJ2-2|TRBD2
TGTGCCAGCAGCGGCTCTAGCGGGGGGGGCACCGGGGAGCTGTTTTTT
CASSGSSGGGTGELFF
>TRBV6-6|-|TRBJ1-4|-
TGTGCCAGCAGTCGCGAGGCTAATGAAAAACTGTTTTTT
CASSREANEKLFF
>TRBV9|-|TRBJ2-1|-
TGTGCCAGCAGCCCGCCTGAGGGCCGCAATGAGCAGTTCTTC
CASSPPEGRNEQFF
>TRBV12-3/TRBV12-4|-|TRBJ2-5|-
TGTGCCAGCAGTTTCAGGGGTCAAGAGACCCAGTACTTC
CASSFRGQETQYF
>TRBV5-4|-|TRBJ2-1|TRBD1
TGTGCCAGCAGCCTGCCGACAGGGACGAATGAGCAGTTCTTC
CASSLPTGTNEQFF
>TRBV10-3|-|TRBJ1-3|-
TGTGCCATCAGAGGGTTTGGAAACACCATATATTTT
CAIRGFGNTIYF
>TRBV9|-|TRBJ2-1|-
TGTGCCAGCAGCGCGGTGACAGGTTTCGGGAATGAGCAGTTCTTC
CASSAVTGFGNEQFF
>TRBV9|-|TRBJ2-1|TRBD2
TGTGCCAGCAGCGTAGGGACTAGCGGGGGGGATGAGCAGTTCTTC
CASSVGTSGGDEQFF
>TRBV28|-|TRBJ1-4|-
TGTGCCAGCAGTTTGGCGAGTATTAATGAAAAACTGTTTTTT
CASSLASINEKLFF
>TRBV12-3/TRBV12-4|-|TRBJ2-7|-
TGTGCCAGCAGTTCCGCCTACGAGCAGTACTTC
CASSSAYEQYF
>TRBV5-4|-|TRBJ1-4|TRBD1
TGTGCCAGCAGCTCTACAAGGGACAGGGGAGCTAATGAAAAACTGTTTTTT
CASSSTRDRGANEKLFF